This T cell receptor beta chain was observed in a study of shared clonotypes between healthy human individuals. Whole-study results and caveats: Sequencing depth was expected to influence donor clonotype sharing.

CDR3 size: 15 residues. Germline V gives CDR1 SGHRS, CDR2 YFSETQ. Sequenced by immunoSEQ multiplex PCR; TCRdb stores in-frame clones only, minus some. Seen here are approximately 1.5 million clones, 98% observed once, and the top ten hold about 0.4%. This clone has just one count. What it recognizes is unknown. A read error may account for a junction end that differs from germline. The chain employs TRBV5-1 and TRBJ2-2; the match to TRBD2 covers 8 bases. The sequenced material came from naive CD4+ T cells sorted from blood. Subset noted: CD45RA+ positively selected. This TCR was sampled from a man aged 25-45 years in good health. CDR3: CASSLGILADPPPAF. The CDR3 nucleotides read TGCGCCAGCAGCTTGGGGATACTAGCGGATCCTCCGCCAGCTTTT.